These 15 T cell receptor beta chains share one sample of origin, sequenced in a study of shared clonotypes between healthy human individuals. Clones were sequenced by immunoSEQ multiplex PCR, and TCRdb holds only the in-frame ones, with some missing. This sample has about 600,000 clones, with roughly 95% found just once. It was CD45RO-negative cells, positively selected for CCR7, that made up naive CD8 cells, with terminally differentiated effector memory CD45RA+ cells excluded. The material sequenced was naive CD8+ T cells sorted from blood. The receptors derive from a woman in her twenties or thirties in good health.

V is TRBV27 and J is TRBJ2-7; D call uncertain. Germline CDR1 MNHEY, CDR2 SMNVEV (reference sequence). The germline V and J ends were trimmed by 3 bases and 3 bases, with 9 bases remaining between them. CDR3 length: 13 residues. As DNA, the CDR3 is TGTGCCAGCAGTTTTTCGACAAACTACGAGCAGTACTTC. Protein: CASSFSTNYEQYF.

J is TRBJ1-1 and V is TRBV6-6; D gene unclear. Germline CDR1 and CDR2: MNHNY and SVGAGI (reference sequence). V lost 5 bases, J lost 2 bases, and 3 bases lay in between. The CDR3 consists of 11 residues. Written as DNA, the CDR3 is TGTGCCAGCAGTGGCAACACTGAAGCTTTCTTT. As protein: CASSGNTEAFF.

The CDR3 loop reads CASSLWGGYFYNEQFF. As DNA, the CDR3 is TGTGCCAGCAGTTTATGGGGGGGTTATTTCTACAATGAGCAGTTCTTC. The V gene is TRBV27, the J gene TRBJ2-1, with 7 nucleotides matching TRBD2. The length of the CDR3 is 16 residues. J was trimmed by 3 bases and V by 1 base; bases with no gene match: 6. Germline V gives CDR1 MNHEY, CDR2 SMNVEV (reference sequence).

The chain recombines TRBV5-1 with TRBJ2-1; 12 positions agree with TRBD2. The V and J ends lost 3 bases and 7 bases, in that order; junction bases with no gene match: 2. The germline V gene has CDR1 SGHRS and CDR2 YFSETQ. The CDR3 covers 14 residues. DNA for the CDR3: TGCGCCAGCAGCTGGGGGACTAGCGGGAATGAGCAGTTCTTC. Protein: CASSWGTSGNEQFF.

The gene calls are TRBV27 and TRBJ2-5; 9 nucleotides align to TRBD2. Germline values: CDR1 MNHEY, CDR2 SMNVEV (reference sequence). J gave up 3 bases and V 5 bases, and 19 bases lay outside the gene matches. The CDR3 is made up of 19 amino acids. CDR3 in amino acids: CASSPLALFRTSAEETQYF. CDR3 nucleotides: TGTGCCAGCAGTCCTCTAGCCCTGTTTCGGACTAGCGCGGAAGAGACCCAGTACTTC.

This clone occurred once. This rearrangement joins TRBV27 to TRBJ1-6, with D tentatively TRBD1 (5 bases). Germline CDR1 and CDR2: MNHEY and SMNVEV (reference sequence). V gave up 11 bases and J gave up 2 bases, with 16 bases separating them. The CDR3 runs to 15 residues. The DNA for the CDR3 is TGTGCCTCCCGCCCCGGGGGACCCTATAATTCACCCCTCCACTTT. Amino acid sequence: CASRPGGPYNSPLHF.

This CDR3 reads CASSLVERPEQFF. Here the CDR3 DNA reads TGTGCCAGCAGCTTAGTCGAGAGACCTGAGCAGTTCTTC. This chain connects TRBV11-2 to TRBJ2-1, with D unclear. Trimming stripped 1 base from V and 9 bases from J, with 10 bases between. Germline V gene sequence: CDR1 SGHAT, CDR2 FQNNGV. The CDR3 has 13 residues.

Written as DNA, the CDR3 is TGTGCCTGGGGCCCGAGGAGGGGTGGATCACCCCTCCACTTT. It encodes CAWGPRRGGSPLHF. This chain connects TRBV30 to TRBJ1-6, with a weak D call TRBD1 (5 bases). The V end was cut by 5 bases, the J end by 10 bases, with 18 bases between. There are 14 residues in the CDR3. Germline V gives CDR1 GTSNPN, CDR2 SVGIG (reference sequence). Together with reference TRBV30 and TRBJ1-6, the CDR3 gives the full variable domain: SQTIHQWPATLVQPVGSPLSLECTVEGTSNPNLYWYRQAAGRGLQLLFYSVGIGQISSEVPQNLSASRPQDRQFILSSKKLLLSDSGFYLCAWGPRRGGSPLHFGNGTRLTVT.

The chain combines TRBV11-2 with TRBJ2-7; 11 nucleotides match TRBD2. CDR1 is SGHAT and CDR2 is FQNNGV in the germline V gene. Trimming took 3 bases from V and 4 from J; bases not matched to a gene: 5. The CDR3 is 15 residues long. The CDR3 spells CASSFGLAGGYEQYF. In DNA form, the CDR3 reads TGTGCCAGCAGCTTCGGACTAGCGGGCGGATACGAGCAGTACTTC. The whole variable domain, filled in from reference TRBV11-2 and TRBJ2-7, reads EAGVAQSPRYKIIEKRQSVAFWCNPISGHATLYWYQQILGQGPKLLIQFQNNGVVDDSQLPKDRFSAERLKGVDSTLKIQPAKLEDSAVYLCASSFGLAGGYEQYFGPGTRLTVT.

This chain uses TRBV6-1 with TRBJ2-1, with unresolved D. Trimming took off 0 bases at V and 3 bases at J, with 9 bases between the two ends. Germline V gene sequence: CDR1 MNHNS, CDR2 SASEGT. The CDR3 is 15 residues long. This CDR3 is CASSEAPAFYNEQFF. CDR3 in DNA: TGTGCCAGCAGTGAAGCGCCAGCGTTCTACAATGAGCAGTTCTTC.

CDR3 in DNA: TGTGCCAGCAGTTTGGGACTAGCGGGAGGCCCGTCCCACAATGAGCAGTTCTTC. Translation: CASSLGLAGGPSHNEQFF. The chain is built from TRBV27 and TRBJ2-1; TRBD2 agrees at 15 bases. J gave up 5 bases and V 3 bases, and 8 bases lay outside the gene matches. CDR3 length: 18 amino acids. Germline lookup yields CDR1 MNHEY and CDR2 SMNVEV (reference sequence).

The gene calls are TRBV19 and TRBJ2-1; TRBD2 agrees at 11 bases. Germline assignment: CDR1 LNHDA and CDR2 SQIVND (reference sequence). This CDR3 has 15 amino acids. V shed 3 bases and J 8 bases; nucleotides not matched to a gene: 6. The CDR3 reads CASSIPLAGVYEQFF. As DNA, the CDR3 is TGTGCCAGTAGTATCCCACTAGCGGGAGTCTATGAGCAGTTCTTC.

V and J are TRBV27 and TRBJ2-1; possible D gene TRBD2, 6 bases. Trimming took 3 bases from V and 11 from J, leaving 8 bases between them. Germline assignment: CDR1 MNHEY and CDR2 SMNVEV (reference sequence). This CDR3 is built from 11 residues. The CDR3 nucleotides read TGTGCCAGCAGTTTGGGAGGACAGCAGTTCTTC. It encodes CASSLGGQQFF.

This clone was seen only once. The chain has TRBV6-6 and TRBJ1-2, with D hard to call. Germline V CDR1 and CDR2: MNHNY, SVGAGI (reference sequence). The CDR3 length is 15 residues. The germline V and J ends were trimmed by 6 bases and 3 bases, with 17 bases remaining between them. CDR3 in DNA: TGTGCCAGCAGCCCAGCCGATGGTGTTCACTATGGCTACACCTTC. As protein: CASSPADGVHYGYTF.

The chain carries TRBV19 and TRBJ1-1; TRBD1 matches 9 bases. This CDR3 contains 16 residues. After removal of 4 bases from V and 2 bases from J, the junction contained 8 bases not matched to a gene. Germline V gene data show CDR1 as LNHDA and CDR2 as SQIVND (reference sequence). CDR3 sequence (DNA): TGTGCCAGTAGTACAAGGAACAGGGGGCAAAACACTGAAGCTTTCTTT. It codes for CASSTRNRGQNTEAFF.